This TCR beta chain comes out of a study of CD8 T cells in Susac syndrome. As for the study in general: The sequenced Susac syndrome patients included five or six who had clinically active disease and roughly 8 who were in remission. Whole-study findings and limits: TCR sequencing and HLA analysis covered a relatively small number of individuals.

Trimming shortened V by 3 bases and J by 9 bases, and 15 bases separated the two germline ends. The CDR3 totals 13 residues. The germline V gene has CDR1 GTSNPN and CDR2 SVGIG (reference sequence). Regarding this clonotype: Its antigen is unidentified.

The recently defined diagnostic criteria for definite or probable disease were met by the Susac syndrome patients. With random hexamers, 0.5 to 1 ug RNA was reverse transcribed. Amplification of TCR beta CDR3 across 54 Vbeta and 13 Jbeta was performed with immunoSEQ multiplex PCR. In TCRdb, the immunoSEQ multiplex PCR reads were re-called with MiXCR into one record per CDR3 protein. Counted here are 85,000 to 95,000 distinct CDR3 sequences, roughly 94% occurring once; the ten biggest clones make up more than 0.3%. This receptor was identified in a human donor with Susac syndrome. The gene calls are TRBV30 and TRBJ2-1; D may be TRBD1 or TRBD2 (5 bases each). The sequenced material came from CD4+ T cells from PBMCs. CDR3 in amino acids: CAWRTRGHAEQFF. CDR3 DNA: TGTGCCTGGAGAACGAGGGGCCACGCTGAGCAGTTCTTC.